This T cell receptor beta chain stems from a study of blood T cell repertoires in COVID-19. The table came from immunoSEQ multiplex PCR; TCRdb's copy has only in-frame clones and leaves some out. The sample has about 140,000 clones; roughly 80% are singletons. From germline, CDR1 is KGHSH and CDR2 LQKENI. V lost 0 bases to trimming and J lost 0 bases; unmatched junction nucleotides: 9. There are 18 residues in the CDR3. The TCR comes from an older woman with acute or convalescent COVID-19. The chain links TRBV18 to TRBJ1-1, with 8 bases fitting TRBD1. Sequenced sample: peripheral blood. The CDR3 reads CASSPPGRGRSMNTEAFF. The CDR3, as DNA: TGTGCCAGCTCACCACCGGGCAGGGGGCGGTCAATGAACACTGAAGCTTTCTTT.